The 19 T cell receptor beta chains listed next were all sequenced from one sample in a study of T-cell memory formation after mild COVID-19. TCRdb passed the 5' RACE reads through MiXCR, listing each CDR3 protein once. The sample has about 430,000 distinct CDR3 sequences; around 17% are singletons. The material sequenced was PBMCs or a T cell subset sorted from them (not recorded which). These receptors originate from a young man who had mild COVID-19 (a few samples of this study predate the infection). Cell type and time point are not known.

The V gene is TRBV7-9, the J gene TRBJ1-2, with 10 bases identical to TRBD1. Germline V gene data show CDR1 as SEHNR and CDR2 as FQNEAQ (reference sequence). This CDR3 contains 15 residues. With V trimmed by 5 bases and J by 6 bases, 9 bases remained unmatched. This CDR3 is CASSARDRGPHGYTF. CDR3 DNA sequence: TGTGCCAGCAGCGCCCGGGACAGGGGTCCCCATGGCTACACCTTC. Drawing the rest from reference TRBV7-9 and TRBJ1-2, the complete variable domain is DTGVSQNPRHKITKRGQNVTFRCDPISEHNRLYWYRQTLGQGPEFLTYFQNEAQLEKSRLLSDRFSAERPKGSFSTLEIQRTEQGDSAMYLCASSARDRGPHGYTFGSGTRLTVV.

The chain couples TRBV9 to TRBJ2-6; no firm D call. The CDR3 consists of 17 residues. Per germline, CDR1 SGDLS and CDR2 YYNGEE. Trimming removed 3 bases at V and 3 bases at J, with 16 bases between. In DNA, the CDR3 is TGTGCCAGCAGCGCCCGGACGGAAAGCTTTGGGGCCAACGTCCTGACTTTC. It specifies CASSARTESFGANVLTF.

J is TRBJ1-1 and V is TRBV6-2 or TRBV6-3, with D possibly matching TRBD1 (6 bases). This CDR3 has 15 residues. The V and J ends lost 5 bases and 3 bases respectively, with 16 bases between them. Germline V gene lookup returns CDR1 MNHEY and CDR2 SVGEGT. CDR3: CASSPTLRGDTEAFF. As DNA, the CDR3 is TGTGCCAGCAGTCCAACTCTCAGGGGAGACACTGAAGCTTTCTTT.

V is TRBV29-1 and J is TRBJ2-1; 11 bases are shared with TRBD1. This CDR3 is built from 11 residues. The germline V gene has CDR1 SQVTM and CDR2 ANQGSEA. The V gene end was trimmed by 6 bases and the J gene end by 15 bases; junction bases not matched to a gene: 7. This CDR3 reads CSVWTGGKRFF. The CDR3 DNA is TGCAGCGTGTGGACAGGGGGCAAAAGGTTCTTC.

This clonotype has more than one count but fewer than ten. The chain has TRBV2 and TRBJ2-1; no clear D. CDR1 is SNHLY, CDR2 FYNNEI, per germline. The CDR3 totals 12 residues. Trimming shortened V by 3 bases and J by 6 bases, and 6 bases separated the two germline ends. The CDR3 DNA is TGTGCCAGCAGTGAGGGTGTCAATGAGCAGTTCTTC. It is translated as CASSEGVNEQFF.

The CDR3 bases are TGTGCCAGCAGCCAAGAGGGTGGGACACAAGAGGCTGAAGCTTTCTTT. Its translation: CASSQEGGTQEAEAFF. This chain uses TRBV4-2 with TRBJ1-1; tentatively, D is TRBD1 (6 bases). With 0 bases removed from V and 6 bases from J, the gap between germline ends came to 17 bases. Germline assignment: CDR1 LGHNA and CDR2 YNFKEQ. This CDR3 is 16 amino acids long.

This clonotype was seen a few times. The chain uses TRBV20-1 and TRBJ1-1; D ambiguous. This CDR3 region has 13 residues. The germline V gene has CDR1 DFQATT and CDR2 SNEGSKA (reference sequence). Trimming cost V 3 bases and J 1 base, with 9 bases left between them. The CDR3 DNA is TGCAGTGCTAGGGCTACAGAGAACACTGAAGCTTTCTTT. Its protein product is CSARATENTEAFF.

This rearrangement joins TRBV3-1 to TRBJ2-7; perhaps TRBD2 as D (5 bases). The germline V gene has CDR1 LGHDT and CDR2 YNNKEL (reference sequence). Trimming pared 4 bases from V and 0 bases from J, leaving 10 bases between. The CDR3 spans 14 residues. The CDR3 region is CASSPWENSYEQYF. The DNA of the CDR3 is TGTGCCAGCAGCCCCTGGGAGAACTCCTACGAGCAGTACTTC.

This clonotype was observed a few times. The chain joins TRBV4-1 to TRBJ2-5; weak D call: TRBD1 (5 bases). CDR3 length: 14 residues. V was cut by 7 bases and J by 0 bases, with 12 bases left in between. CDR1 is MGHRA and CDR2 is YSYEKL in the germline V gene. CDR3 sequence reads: CASMGQAYQETQYF. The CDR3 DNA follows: TGCGCCAGCATGGGGCAGGCGTACCAAGAGACCCAGTACTTC.

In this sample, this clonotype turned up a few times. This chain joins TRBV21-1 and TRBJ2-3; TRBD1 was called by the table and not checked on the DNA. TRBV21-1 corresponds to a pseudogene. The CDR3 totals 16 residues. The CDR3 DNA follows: TGTGCCAGCAGCACCCCCCTCAAACTACGCACAGATACGCAGTATTTT. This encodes CASSTPLKLRTDTQYF.

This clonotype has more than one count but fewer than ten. CDR3 region: CASSLAALAPHNEQFF. The CDR3 nucleotides read TGTGCCAGCAGTTTAGCCGCCCTAGCACCCCACAATGAGCAGTTCTTC. This chain links TRBV28 with TRBJ2-1, with D tentatively TRBD2 (5 bases). Germline CDR1 is MDHEN and CDR2 is SYDVKM. Trimming cost V 2 bases and J 5 bases, with 16 bases left between them. The CDR3 consists of 16 residues.

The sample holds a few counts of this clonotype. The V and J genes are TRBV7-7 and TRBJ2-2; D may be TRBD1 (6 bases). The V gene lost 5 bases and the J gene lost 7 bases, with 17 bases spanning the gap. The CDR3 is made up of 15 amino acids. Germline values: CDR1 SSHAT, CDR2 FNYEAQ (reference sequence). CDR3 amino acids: CASSPQGNDGGELFF. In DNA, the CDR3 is TGTGCCAGCAGCCCACAGGGCAATGATGGCGGGGAGCTGTTTTTT.

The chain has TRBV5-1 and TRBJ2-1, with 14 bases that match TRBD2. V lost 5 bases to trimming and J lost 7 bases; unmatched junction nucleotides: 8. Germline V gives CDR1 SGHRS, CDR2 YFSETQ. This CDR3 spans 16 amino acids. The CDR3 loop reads CASRAPGTSGGNEQFF. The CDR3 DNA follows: TGCGCCAGCAGAGCCCCTGGGACTAGCGGGGGAAATGAGCAGTTCTTC.

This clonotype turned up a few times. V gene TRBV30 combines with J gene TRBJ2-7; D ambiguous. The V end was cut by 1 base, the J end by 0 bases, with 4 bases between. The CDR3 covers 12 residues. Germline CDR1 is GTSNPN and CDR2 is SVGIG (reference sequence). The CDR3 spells CAWSAGSYEQYF. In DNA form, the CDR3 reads TGTGCCTGGAGTGCGGGCTCCTACGAGCAGTACTTC.

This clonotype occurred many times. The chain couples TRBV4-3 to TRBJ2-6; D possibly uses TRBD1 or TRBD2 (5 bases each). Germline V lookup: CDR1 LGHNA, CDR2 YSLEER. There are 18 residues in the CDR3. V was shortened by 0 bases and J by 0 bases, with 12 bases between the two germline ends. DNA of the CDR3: TGCGCCAGCAGCCAAGATCAGAAGGGACCCTCTGGGGCCAACGTCCTGACTTTC. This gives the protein CASSQDQKGPSGANVLTF.

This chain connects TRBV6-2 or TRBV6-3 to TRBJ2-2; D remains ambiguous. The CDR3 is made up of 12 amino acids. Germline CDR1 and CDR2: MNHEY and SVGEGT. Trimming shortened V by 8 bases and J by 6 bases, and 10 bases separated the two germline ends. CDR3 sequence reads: CASALGPGELFF. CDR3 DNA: TGTGCCAGCGCCCTAGGACCCGGGGAGCTGTTTTTT.

The CDR3 reads CASSLVGLAGGYSYEQYV. The CDR3 DNA is TGTGCCAGCAGCTTAGTCGGACTAGCGGGGGGGTACTCCTACGAGCAGTACGTC. The chain couples TRBV7-2 to TRBJ2-7; 15 bases line up with TRBD2. CDR1 is SGHTA and CDR2 is FQGNSA in the germline V gene. The CDR3 is 18 residues long. Trimming removed 1 base from V and 0 bases from J; junction bases left unmatched: 4.

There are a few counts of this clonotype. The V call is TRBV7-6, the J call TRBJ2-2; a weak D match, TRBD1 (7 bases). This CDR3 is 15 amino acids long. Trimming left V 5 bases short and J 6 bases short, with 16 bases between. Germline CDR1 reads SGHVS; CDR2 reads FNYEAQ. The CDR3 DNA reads TGTGCCAGCAGCGCCAGGGGGGAATCCGCCGGGGAGCTGTTTTTT. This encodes CASSARGESAGELFF.

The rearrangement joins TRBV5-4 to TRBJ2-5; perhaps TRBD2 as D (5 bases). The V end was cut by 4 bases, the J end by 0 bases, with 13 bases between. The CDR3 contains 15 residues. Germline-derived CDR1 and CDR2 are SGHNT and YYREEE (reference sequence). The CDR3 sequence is CASSRDSGYQETQYF. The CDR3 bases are TGTGCCAGCAGCCGAGACTCGGGGTACCAAGAGACCCAGTACTTC.